The 20 T cell receptor beta chains reported below all come from one sample, sequenced in a study of T cell changes during pregnancy in multiple sclerosis. The table came from immunoSEQ multiplex PCR; TCRdb's copy has only in-frame clones and leaves some out. This table has just over 35,000 clones, roughly 87% appearing once. The sample here was CD4+ T cells from peripheral blood mononuclear cells, taken after pregnancy. The receptor source for this set is a female donor in good health, enrolled as a control in a pregnancy study.

A single count supports this clone. The rearrangement links TRBV6-5 to TRBJ1-2, with TRBD1 matching over 7 bases. The germline V gene encodes CDR1 MNHEY and CDR2 SVGAGI. The trim removed 6 bases at V and 5 bases at J, leaving 9 bases unmatched. This CDR3 is 14 amino acids long. The CDR3 region is CASRRQGVRYGYTF. CDR3 DNA sequence: TGTGCCAGCAGAAGACAGGGAGTTAGGTATGGCTACACCTTC.

This chain connects TRBV18 to TRBJ2-1; tentatively, D is TRBD2 (6 bases). The CDR3 spans 15 residues. The V end was cut by 3 bases, the J end by 6 bases, with 15 bases between. CDR1 KGHSH and CDR2 LQKENI come from the germline V gene. The CDR3 sequence is CASSPTPGGINEQFF. The CDR3, as DNA: TGTGCCAGCTCACCCACCCCCGGGGGTATCAATGAGCAGTTCTTC.

The chain combines TRBV19 with TRBJ1-1, with 10 nucleotides matching TRBD1. V was pared by 7 bases and J by 5 bases, with 13 bases of the junction left unmatched. The germline V gene has CDR1 LNHDA and CDR2 SQIVND (reference sequence). This CDR3 region has 16 residues. DNA for the CDR3: TGTGCCAGTAAAAGGCTGCCCGACAGGGGGCGAACTGAAGCTTTCTTT. Protein sequence: CASKRLPDRGRTEAFF.

The chain combines TRBV5-1 with TRBJ1-2; 7 bases match TRBD1. The CDR3 runs 13 residues. Germline V lookup: CDR1 SGHRS, CDR2 YFSETQ. J was trimmed by 8 bases and V by 4 bases; bases with no gene match: 8. The CDR3 nucleotides are TGCGCCAGCAGCCCTGACAGGGTAAGAGGCTACACCTTC. This codes for CASSPDRVRGYTF.

This clone was detected only once. The chain carries TRBV29-1 and TRBJ1-2; D call uncertain. CDR3 size: 10 residues. Per the germline V gene, CDR1 is SQVTM and CDR2 is ANQGSEA. Trimming cost V 4 bases and J 8 bases, with 8 bases left between them. The chain's CDR3 is CSVGGSGYTF. CDR3 sequence (DNA): TGCAGCGTTGGAGGGAGCGGCTACACCTTC. The variable domain in full, with the rest retrieved from reference TRBV29-1 and TRBJ1-2, is SAVISQKPSRDICQRGTSLTIQCQVDSQVTMMFWYRQQPGQSLTLIATANQGSEATYESGFVIDKFPISRPNLTFSTLTVSNMSPEDSSIYLCSVGGSGYTFGSGTRLTVV.

This clone has a single count. This sequence joins TRBV6-5 and TRBJ2-7; 7 positions agree with TRBD1. Germline V lookup: CDR1 MNHEY, CDR2 SVGAGI. Trimming took 6 bases from V and 5 from J; bases not matched to a gene: 10. This CDR3 comprises 14 residues. The DNA for the CDR3 is TGTGCCAGCAGAAACCGACAGGGTTTCCACGAGCAGTACTTC. Translation: CASRNRQGFHEQYF.

The V gene is TRBV5-6, the J gene TRBJ2-5; D gene unclear. The germline V gene encodes CDR1 SGHDT and CDR2 YYEEEE. The ends were cut back, 3 bases at V and 9 bases at J, with 9 bases in the middle. This CDR3 comprises 11 residues. The CDR3 DNA follows: TGTGCCAGCAGCTCCTCATCGGCCCAGTACTTC. It translates to CASSSSSAQYF.

This chain joins TRBV9 and TRBJ1-2; D possibly corresponds to TRBD1 (6 bases). The germline gives CDR1 SGDLS, CDR2 YYNGEE. The CDR3 extends over 15 amino acids. V lost 0 bases to trimming and J lost 6 bases, with 15 bases between them. CDR3 sequence reads: CASSVGEGGAHGYTF. The CDR3 DNA is TGTGCCAGCAGCGTAGGTGAGGGGGGGGCGCATGGCTACACCTTC.

CDR3 amino acids: CASSQGQIFSYEQYF. The CDR3 region has the DNA TGCGCCAGCAGCCAAGGACAGATCTTTTCCTACGAGCAGTACTTC. The chain has TRBV4-1 and TRBJ2-7; D perhaps matches TRBD1 (5 bases). The CDR3 is made up of 15 amino acids. V was clipped by 1 base and J by 1 base, with 11 bases between them. Germline V gives CDR1 MGHRA, CDR2 YSYEKL.

The chain employs TRBV2 and TRBJ2-7; a weak D match, TRBD1 (5 bases). The CDR3 contains 13 residues. Trimming took 7 bases from V and 4 from J, leaving 14 bases between them. CDR1 and CDR2 from the germline V gene are SNHLY and FYNNEI. The CDR3 is CASTDIGFYEQYF. The CDR3 DNA is TGTGCCAGCACGGACATTGGATTTTACGAGCAGTACTTC. Full variable domain (missing parts from reference TRBV2 and TRBJ2-7): EPEVTQTPSHQVTQMGQEVILRCVPISNHLYFYWYRQILGQKVEFLVSFYNNEISEKSEIFDDQFSVERPDGSNFTLKIRSTKLEDSAMYFCASTDIGFYEQYFGPGTRLTVT.

Concerning this clone itself: Given a much more abundant clone one base away, this may be a read error. Additional DNA sequences in this sample encode the identical CDR3. CDR3 DNA sequence: TGTGCCAGCAGCTTAACGGGACTAGCGGTTTCTGGGGCCAACGTCCTGACTTTC. Translation gives CASSLTGLAVSGANVLTF. The V call is TRBV13, the J call TRBJ2-6; 11 positions agree with TRBD2. The V gene's germline CDR1 is PRHDT and CDR2 FYEKMQ (reference sequence). The CDR3 is 18 amino acids. V lost 2 bases to trimming and J lost 1 base; unmatched junction nucleotides: 4.

This clone was counted between two and nine times. J is TRBJ2-1 and V is TRBV11-2; no firm D call. The germline CDR1 and CDR2 sequences are SGHAT and FQNNGV. This CDR3 contains 13 residues. V lost 5 bases and J 7 bases, leaving 12 bases between the germline ends. CDR3 bases: TGTGCCAGCAGCCCCATCCAGAGGAATGAGCAGTTCTTC. It specifies CASSPIQRNEQFF.

The chain couples TRBV7-2 to TRBJ2-1, with D possibly being TRBD2 (5 bases). From germline, CDR1 is SGHTA and CDR2 FQGNSA. V was trimmed by 7 bases and J by 8 bases, leaving 15 bases between them. The CDR3 totals 13 residues. CDR3 protein: CASKYSGIHEQFF. In nucleotides, the CDR3 is TGTGCCAGCAAATACTCGGGGATCCATGAGCAGTTCTTC.

This clone was observed a few times. This chain joins TRBV19 and TRBJ1-1; D remains unclear. Germline CDR1 is LNHDA and CDR2 is SQIVND (reference sequence). CDR3 length: 16 residues. V was shortened by 5 bases and J by 1 base, with 17 bases between the two germline ends. The CDR3 is CASSVHWRRENTEAFF. Here the CDR3 DNA reads TGTGCCAGTAGTGTCCATTGGAGGCGGGAGAACACTGAAGCTTTCTTT.

The rearrangement joins TRBV9 to TRBJ2-5; TRBD1 matches 7 bases. With 4 bases clipped from V and 2 bases from J, the junction kept 5 bases outside the gene matches. CDR3 length equals 14 residues. From germline, CDR1 is SGDLS and CDR2 YYNGEE. The CDR3 DNA sequence: TGTGCCAGCAGCATAGGGACAGCACAAGAGACCCAGTACTTC. This translates into CASSIGTAQETQYF.

V usage is TRBV5-1 and J usage is TRBJ1-3; D gene ambiguous. Germline V lookup: CDR1 SGHRS, CDR2 YFSETQ. The CDR3 sequence is 14 residues long. V lost 7 bases and J lost 1, with 12 bases in between. The CDR3 DNA sequence: TGCGCCAGCGCCGCCGGGAGGTCTGGAAACACCATATATTTT. Residues: CASAAGRSGNTIYF.

The chain has TRBV9 and TRBJ2-2, with D uncertain. With 4 bases removed from V and 2 bases from J, the gap between germline ends came to 12 bases. The CDR3 has 15 residues. Germline CDR1 SGDLS, CDR2 YYNGEE. Here the CDR3 DNA reads TGTGCCAGCAGCACACGTCCATCCAACACCGGGGAGCTGTTTTTT. Encoded protein: CASSTRPSNTGELFF.

CDR3 DNA: TGTGCCAGTAGGGGGGACAGGGACCTTGAGACCCAGTACTTC. Residues: CASRGDRDLETQYF. The chain has TRBV28 and TRBJ2-5; the match to TRBD1 covers 9 bases. This CDR3 contains 14 residues. CDR1 MDHEN and CDR2 SYDVKM come from the germline V gene. V was pared by 9 bases and J by 5 bases, with 10 bases of the junction left unmatched.

This chain uses TRBV28 with TRBJ1-5; 9 bases agree with TRBD1. The CDR3 has 16 residues. Trimming took 3 bases from V and 6 from J; bases not matched to a gene: 9. The V gene's germline CDR1 is MDHEN and CDR2 SYDVKM. In DNA form, the CDR3 reads TGTGCCAGCAGTTTGCCGGGACAGGGCCCCTTTCAGCCCCAGCATTTT. It is translated as CASSLPGQGPFQPQHF.

The genes are TRBV6-5 and TRBJ2-7, with 12 positions matching TRBD2. CDR1 and CDR2 from the germline V gene are MNHEY and SVGAGI. The trim removed 8 bases at V and 3 bases at J, leaving 8 bases unmatched. This CDR3 spans 15 amino acids. CDR3 amino acids: CASRIGTSGFYEQYF. CDR3 DNA: TGTGCCAGCCGAATCGGGACTAGCGGGTTCTACGAGCAGTACTTC.